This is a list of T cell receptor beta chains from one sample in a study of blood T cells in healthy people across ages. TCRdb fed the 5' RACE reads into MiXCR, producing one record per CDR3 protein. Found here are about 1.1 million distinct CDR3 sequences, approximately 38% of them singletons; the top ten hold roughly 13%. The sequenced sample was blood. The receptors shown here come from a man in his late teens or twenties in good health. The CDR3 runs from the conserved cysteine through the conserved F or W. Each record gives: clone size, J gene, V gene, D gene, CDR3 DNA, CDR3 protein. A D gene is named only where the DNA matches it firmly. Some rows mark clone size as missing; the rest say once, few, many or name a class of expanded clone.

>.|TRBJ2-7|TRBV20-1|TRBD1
TGCAGTGCTAGTCGGCAGGGGGCGTTCTCCGAGCAGTACTTC
CSASRQGAFSEQYF
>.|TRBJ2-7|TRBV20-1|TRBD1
TGCAGTGCTAGAGATCAAGACAGGGCCTCCTACGAGCAGTACTTC
CSARDQDRASYEQYF
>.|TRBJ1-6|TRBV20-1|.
TGCAGTGCTACCGCAGGGGCGTCCTATAATTCACCCCTCCACTTT
CSATAGASYNSPLHF
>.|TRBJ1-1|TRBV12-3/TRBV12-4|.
TGTGCCAGCAGGGGCGGACACCGGAGGACTGAAGCTTTCTTT
CASRGGHRRTEAFF
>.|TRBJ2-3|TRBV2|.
TGTGCCAGCTGGGCAGGGGACACAGATACGCAGTATTTT
CASWAGDTDTQYF
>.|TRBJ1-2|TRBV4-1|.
TGCGCCAGCAGCCAACCACAGGAGGCTAACTATGGCTACACCTTC
CASSQPQEANYGYTF
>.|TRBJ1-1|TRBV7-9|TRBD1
TGTGCCAGCAGCTCCGAGACAGGGGGGGGCACTGAAGCTTTCTTT
CASSSETGGGTEAFF
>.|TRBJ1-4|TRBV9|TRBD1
TGTGCCAGCAGCGTCGAACCGGGACAGGGTGAAAAACTGTTTTTT
CASSVEPGQGEKLFF
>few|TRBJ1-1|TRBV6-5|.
TGTGCCAGCAGTCGAAAAACAGTGAACACTGAAGCTTTCTTT
CASSRKTVNTEAFF
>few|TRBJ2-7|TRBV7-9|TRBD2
TGTGCCAGCAGCTTTAGCGGGGGGGCCAACGAGCAGTACTTC
CASSFSGGANEQYF
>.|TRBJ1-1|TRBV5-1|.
TGCGCCAGCAGGCCCTCAGGGTCCCCTGAAGCTTTCTTT
CASRPSGSPEAFF
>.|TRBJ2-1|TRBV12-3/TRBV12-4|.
TGTGCCAGCAGTTCGGACAGAGCTGAGCAGTTCTTC
CASSSDRAEQFF
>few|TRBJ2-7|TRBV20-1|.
TGCAGTGCTAGTCCCCATGAGCAGTACTTC
CSASPHEQYF
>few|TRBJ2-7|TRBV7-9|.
TGTGCCAGCAGCCCACCAGGGGTACGAGACTACGAGCAGTACTTC
CASSPPGVRDYEQYF
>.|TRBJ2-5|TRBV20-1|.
TGCAGTGCTAGCCTCGGGGTGGGCCGCTACAATGAGCAGTACTTC
CSASLGVGRYNEQYF
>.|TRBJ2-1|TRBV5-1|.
TGCGCCAGCAGCGGGGAGCGCCGTTACAATGAGCAGTTCTTC
CASSGERRYNEQFF
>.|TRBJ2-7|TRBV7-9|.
TGTGCCAGCACCCAGTCCAGTACCTACGAGCAGTACTTC
CASTQSSTYEQYF
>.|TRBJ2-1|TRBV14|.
TGTGCCAGCAGCCAAGACTTCAGCTACAATGAGCAGTTCTTC
CASSQDFSYNEQFF
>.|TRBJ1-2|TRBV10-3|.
TGTGCCAGCGGAGACCCGATAGGAGGGATCGACTATGGCTACACCTTC
CASGDPIGGIDYGYTF
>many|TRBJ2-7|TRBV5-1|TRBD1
TGCGCCAGCAGCTTTGACAGGGGTCTATCCGAGCAGTACTTC
CASSFDRGLSEQYF
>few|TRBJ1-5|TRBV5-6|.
TGTGCCAGCAGCTTGGGCCAACACAATCAGCCCCAGCATTTT
CASSLGQHNQPQHF
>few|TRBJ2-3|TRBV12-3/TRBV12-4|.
TGTGCCGGCAGTAGGTCGAGGGCGCAGTATTTT
CAGSRSRAQYF
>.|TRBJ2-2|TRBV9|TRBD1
TGTGCCAGCAGCGTAAGAGGGACAGGATACACCGGGGAGCTGTTTTTT
CASSVRGTGYTGELFF
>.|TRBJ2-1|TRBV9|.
TGTGCCAGCAGCATGATGGGAAACGTCTACAATGAGCAGTTCTTC
CASSMMGNVYNEQFF
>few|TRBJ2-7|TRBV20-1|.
TGCAGTGCTAGATCTGCGAGTACCTACGAGCAGTACTTC
CSARSASTYEQYF
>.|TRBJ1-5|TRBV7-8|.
TGTGCCAGCAGCTTGGAGGAGGGGGTTAGCAATCAGCCCCAGCATTTT
CASSLEEGVSNQPQHF
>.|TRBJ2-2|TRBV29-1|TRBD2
TGCAGCGTTCGCGGGGGGCTCTCCGGGGAGCTGTTTTTT
CSVRGGLSGELFF
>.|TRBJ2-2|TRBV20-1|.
TGCAGTGCTAGAGCACGTGGGGACCCCACCGGGGAGCTGTTTTTT
CSARARGDPTGELFF
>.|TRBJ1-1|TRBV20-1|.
TGCAGTGCTAGTCGTACGCAAACAGCTGAAGCTTTCTTT
CSASRTQTAEAFF
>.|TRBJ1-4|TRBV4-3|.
TGCGCCAGCAGCCAAGACGCTGCTAATGAAAAACTGTTTTTT
CASSQDAANEKLFF
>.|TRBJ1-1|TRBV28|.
TGTGCCAGCAGTTCACCCGGGACACATAACACTGAAGCTTTCTTT
CASSSPGTHNTEAFF
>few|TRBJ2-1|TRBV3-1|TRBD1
TGTGCCAGCAGCCATTGGACAGGGGGCACGAATGAGCAGTTCTTC
CASSHWTGGTNEQFF
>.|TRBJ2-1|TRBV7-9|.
TGTGCCAGCAGCTCGTCCTTGTCTCGTCCCCTGGGTGGCTCCTACAATGAGCAGTTCTTC
CASSSSLSRPLGGSYNEQFF
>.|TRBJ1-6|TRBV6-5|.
TGTGCCAGCAGTACAGACGGGGATTCACCCCTCCACTTT
CASSTDGDSPLHF
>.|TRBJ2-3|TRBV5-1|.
TGCGCCAGCAACCGACTAACAGGGAGGGGGGCAGATACGCAGTATTTT
CASNRLTGRGADTQYF
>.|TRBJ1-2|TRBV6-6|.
TGTGCCAGCACCGAGGGAATTACCCTATATGGCTACACCTTC
CASTEGITLYGYTF
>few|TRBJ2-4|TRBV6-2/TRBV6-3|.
TGTGCCATCCGGGTCCCCCTTAAAAACATTCAGTACTTC
CAIRVPLKNIQYF
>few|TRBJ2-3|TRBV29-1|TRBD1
TGCAGCGTTGCCCCGGGACAGGGCCGGGCAGATACGCAGTATTTT
CSVAPGQGRADTQYF
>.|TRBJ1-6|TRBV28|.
TGTGCCAGCGGCACGACAGTTAGCTCCTATAATTCACCCCTCCACTTT
CASGTTVSSYNSPLHF